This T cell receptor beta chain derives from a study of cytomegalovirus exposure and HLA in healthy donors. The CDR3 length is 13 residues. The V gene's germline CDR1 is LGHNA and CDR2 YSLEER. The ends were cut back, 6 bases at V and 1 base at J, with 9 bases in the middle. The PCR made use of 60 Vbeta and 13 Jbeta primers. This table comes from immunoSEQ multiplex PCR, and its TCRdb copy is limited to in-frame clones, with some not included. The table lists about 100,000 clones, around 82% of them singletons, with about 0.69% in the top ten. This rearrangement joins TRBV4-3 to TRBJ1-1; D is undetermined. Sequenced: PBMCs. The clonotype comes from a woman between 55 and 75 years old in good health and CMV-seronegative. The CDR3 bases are TGCGCCAGCAGGACCTCAGGGAACACTGAAGCTTTCTTT. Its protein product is CASRTSGNTEAFF.